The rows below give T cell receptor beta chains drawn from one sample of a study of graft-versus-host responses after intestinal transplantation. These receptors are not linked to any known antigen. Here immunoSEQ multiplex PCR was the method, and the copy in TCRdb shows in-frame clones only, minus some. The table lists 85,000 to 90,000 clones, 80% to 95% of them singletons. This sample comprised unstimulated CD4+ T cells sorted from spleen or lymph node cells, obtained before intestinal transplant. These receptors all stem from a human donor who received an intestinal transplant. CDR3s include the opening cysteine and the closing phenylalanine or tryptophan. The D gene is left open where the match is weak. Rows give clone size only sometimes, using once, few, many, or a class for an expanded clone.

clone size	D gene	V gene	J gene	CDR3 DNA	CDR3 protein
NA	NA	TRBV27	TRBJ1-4	TGTGCCAGCAGCCTTCAGACCCAGGGGAAAAAGGAAAAACTGTTTTTT	CASSLQTQGKKEKLFF
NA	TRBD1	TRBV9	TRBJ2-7	TGTGCCAGCAGCGTAGCCGGGACAGCCTCCTACGAGCAGTACTTC	CASSVAGTASYEQYF
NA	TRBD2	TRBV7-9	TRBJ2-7	TGTGCCAGCAGCTTAGCGGGAGGGGTTCAATACGAGCAGTACTTC	CASSLAGGVQYEQYF
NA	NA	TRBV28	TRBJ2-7	TGTGCCAGCAGGATTCCGAGGGACGAGCAGTACTTC	CASRIPRDEQYF
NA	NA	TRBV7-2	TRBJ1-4	TGTGCCAGCAGCCCGTATGGCGCCTTTGAAAAACTGTTTTTT	CASSPYGAFEKLFF
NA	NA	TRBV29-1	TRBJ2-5	TGCAGCGTTGAAGCAGCTTGGCAAGAGACCCAGTACTTC	CSVEAAWQETQYF
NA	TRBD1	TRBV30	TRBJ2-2	TGTGCCTGGAGATGGACAGGGGGATTGACCGGGGAGCTGTTTTTT	CAWRWTGGLTGELFF
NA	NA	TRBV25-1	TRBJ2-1	TGTGCCAGCAGCCCCTTGGGTTATGAGCAGTTCTTC	CASSPLGYEQFF
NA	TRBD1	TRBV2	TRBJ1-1	TGTGCCAGCAGTAAAGACAGGGTGAACACTGAAGCTTTCTTT	CASSKDRVNTEAFF
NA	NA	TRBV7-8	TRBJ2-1	TGTGCCAGCAGCTTAGAAGCTAGCTCCTACAATGAGCAGTTCTTC	CASSLEASSYNEQFF
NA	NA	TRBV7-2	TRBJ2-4	TGTGCCAGCAGCCCAAGGACTACACTAGCCAAAAACATTCAGTACTTC	CASSPRTTLAKNIQYF
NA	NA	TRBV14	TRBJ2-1	TGTGCCAGCAGCCAAGTTGCGGAGCAGTTCTTC	CASSQVAEQFF
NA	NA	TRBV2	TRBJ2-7	TGTGCCAGCAGTGGGGGTGGCTACGAGCAGTACTTC	CASSGGGYEQYF
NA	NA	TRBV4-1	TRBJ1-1	TGCGCCAGCAGCCAAGTGGCACGGAGAAACACTGAAGCTTTCTTT	CASSQVARRNTEAFF
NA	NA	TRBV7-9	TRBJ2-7	TGTGCCAGCAGCTTAAGTGTCGGAGCCTACGAGCAGTACTTC	CASSLSVGAYEQYF
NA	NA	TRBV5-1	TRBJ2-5	TGCGCCAGCAGCCCCGGGAGTCAGGGAGAGACCCAGTACTTC	CASSPGSQGETQYF
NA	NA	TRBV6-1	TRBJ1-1	TGTGCCAGCAGTGAAGCGAGGGGAGGAGACACTGAAGCTTTCTTT	CASSEARGGDTEAFF
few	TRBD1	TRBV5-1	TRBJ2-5	TGCGCCAGCAGCTTACAGGGGGCACAAGAGACCCAGTACTTC	CASSLQGAQETQYF
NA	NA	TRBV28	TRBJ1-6	TGTGCCAGCAGACCCGGACAGATCTCTTCACCCCTCCACTTT	CASRPGQISSPLHF
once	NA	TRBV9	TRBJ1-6	TGTGCCAGCAAAGAGTTGTCCCTCCACTTT	CASKELSLHF
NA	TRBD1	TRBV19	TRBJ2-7	TGTGCCAGTAGTGACAGGGGGCCTAAATCCTACGAGCAGTACTTC	CASSDRGPKSYEQYF
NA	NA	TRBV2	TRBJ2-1	TGTGCCAGCAGTGATGAAGGGATGTCCAATAATGAGCAGTTCTTC	CASSDEGMSNNEQFF
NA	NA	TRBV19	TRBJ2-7	TGTGCCAGTAGTATGGGTGACGAGCAGTACTTC	CASSMGDEQYF
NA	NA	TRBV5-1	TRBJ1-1	TGCGCCAGCAGCCTCCTTAGTCCGACTGAAGCTTTCTTT	CASSLLSPTEAFF
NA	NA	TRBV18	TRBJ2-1	TGTGCCAGCTCACCAGGGAATGAGCAGTTCTTC	CASSPGNEQFF
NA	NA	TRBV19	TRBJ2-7	TGTGCCAGTAGTAGGACGGTGGCCCCCTACGAGCAGTACTTC	CASSRTVAPYEQYF
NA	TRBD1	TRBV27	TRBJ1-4	TGTGCCAGCAGTGCCCGGGACAGCAATGAAAAACTGTTTTTT	CASSARDSNEKLFF
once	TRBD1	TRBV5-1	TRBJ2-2	TGCGCCAGCAAGGGGGCAACGAACACCGGGGAGCTGTTTTTT	CASKGATNTGELFF
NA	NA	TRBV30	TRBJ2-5	TGTGCCTGGAGTTGGCCAGGGCAAGAGACCCAGTACTTC	CAWSWPGQETQYF